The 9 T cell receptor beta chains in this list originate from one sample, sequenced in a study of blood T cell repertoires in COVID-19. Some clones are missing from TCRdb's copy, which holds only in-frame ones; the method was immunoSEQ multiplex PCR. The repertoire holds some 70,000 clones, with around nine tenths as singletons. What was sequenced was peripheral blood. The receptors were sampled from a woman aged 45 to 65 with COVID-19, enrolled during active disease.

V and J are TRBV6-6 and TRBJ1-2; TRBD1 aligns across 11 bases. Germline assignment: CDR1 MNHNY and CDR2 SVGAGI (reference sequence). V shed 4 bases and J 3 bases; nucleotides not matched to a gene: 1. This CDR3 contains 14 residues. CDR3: CASSSDRGHYGYTF. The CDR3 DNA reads TGTGCCAGCAGTTCGGACAGGGGGCACTATGGCTACACCTTC.

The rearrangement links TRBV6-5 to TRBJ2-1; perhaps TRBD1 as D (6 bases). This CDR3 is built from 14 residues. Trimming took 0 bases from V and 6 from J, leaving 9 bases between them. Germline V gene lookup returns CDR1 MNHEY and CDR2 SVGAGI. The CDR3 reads CASSYSDSVNEQFF. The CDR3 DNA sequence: TGTGCCAGCAGTTACTCGGACAGTGTCAATGAGCAGTTCTTC.

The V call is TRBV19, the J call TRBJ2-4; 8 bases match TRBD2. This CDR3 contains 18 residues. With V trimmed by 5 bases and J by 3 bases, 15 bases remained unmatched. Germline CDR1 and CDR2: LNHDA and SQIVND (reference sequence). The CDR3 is CASSLHSGDFRSKNIQYF. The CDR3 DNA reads TGTGCCAGTAGTCTGCATAGCGGGGATTTTCGAAGCAAAAACATTCAGTACTTC.

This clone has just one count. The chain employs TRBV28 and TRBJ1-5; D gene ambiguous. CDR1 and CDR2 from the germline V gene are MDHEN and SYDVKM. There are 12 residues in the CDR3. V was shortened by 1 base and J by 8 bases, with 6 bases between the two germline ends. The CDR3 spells CASSLSPKPQHF. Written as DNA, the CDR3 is TGTGCCAGCAGTTTATCCCCCAAGCCCCAGCATTTT.

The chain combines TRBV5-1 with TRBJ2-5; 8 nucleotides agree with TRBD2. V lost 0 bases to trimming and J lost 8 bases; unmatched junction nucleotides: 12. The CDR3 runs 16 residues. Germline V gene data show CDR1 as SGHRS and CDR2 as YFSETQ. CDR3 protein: CASSLEAGGTRGTQYF. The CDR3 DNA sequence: TGCGCCAGCAGCTTGGAGGCGGGAGGAACCCGGGGTACCCAGTACTTC. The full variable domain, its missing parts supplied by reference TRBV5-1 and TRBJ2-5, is KAGVTQTPRYLIKTRGQQVTLSCSPISGHRSVSWYQQTPGQGLQFLFEYFSETQRNKGNFPGRFSGRQFSNSRSEMNVSTLELGDSALYLCASSLEAGGTRGTQYFGPGTRLLVL.

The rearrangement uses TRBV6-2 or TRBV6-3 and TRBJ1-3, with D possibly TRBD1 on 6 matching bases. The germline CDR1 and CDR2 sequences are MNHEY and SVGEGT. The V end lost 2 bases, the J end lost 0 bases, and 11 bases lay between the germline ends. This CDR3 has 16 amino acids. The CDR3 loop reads CASSYRDTHSGNTIYF. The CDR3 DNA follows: TGTGCCAGCAGTTACCGGGACACCCACTCTGGAAACACCATATATTTT.

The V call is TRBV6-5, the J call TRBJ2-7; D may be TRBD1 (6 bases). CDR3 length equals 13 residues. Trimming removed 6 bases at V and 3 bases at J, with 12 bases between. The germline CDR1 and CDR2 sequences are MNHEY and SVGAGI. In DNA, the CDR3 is TGTGCCAGCAGCCGATTGACAGGCTACGAGCAGTACTTC. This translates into CASSRLTGYEQYF.

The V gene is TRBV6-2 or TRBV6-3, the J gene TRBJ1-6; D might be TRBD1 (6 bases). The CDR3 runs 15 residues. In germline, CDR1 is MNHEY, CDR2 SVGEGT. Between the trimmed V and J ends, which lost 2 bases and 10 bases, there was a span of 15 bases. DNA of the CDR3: TGTGCCAGCAGTTACAACGACAGGCGAAGCTCACCCCTCCACTTT. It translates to CASSYNDRRSSPLHF.

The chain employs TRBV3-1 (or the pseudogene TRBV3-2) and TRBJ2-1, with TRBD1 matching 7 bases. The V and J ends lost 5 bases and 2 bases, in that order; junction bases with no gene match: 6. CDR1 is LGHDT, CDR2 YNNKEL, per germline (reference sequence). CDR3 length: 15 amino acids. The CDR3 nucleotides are TGTGCCAGCAGCTCCTGGACAGGTACCTACAATGAGCAGTTCTTC. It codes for CASSSWTGTYNEQFF.